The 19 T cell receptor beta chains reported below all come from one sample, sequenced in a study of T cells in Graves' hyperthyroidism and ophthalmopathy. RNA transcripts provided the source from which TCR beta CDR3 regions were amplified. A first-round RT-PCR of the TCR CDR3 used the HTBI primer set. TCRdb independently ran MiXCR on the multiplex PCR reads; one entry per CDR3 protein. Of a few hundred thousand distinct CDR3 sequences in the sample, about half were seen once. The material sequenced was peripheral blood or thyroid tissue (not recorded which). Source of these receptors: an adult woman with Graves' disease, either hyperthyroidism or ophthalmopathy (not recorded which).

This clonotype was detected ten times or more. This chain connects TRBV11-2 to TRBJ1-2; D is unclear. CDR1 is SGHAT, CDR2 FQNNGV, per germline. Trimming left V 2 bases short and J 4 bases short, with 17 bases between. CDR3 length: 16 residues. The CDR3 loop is CASSLNLRISGYGYTF. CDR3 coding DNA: TGTGCCAGCAGCTTAAATTTGAGGATCTCCGGCTATGGCTACACCTTC.

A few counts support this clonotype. This CDR3 reads CASGGLAGGANTGELFF. The DNA for the CDR3 is TGTGCCAGCGGCGGACTAGCGGGAGGCGCAAACACCGGGGAGCTGTTTTTT. This chain uses TRBV19 with TRBJ2-2, with TRBD2 matching over 14 bases. The CDR3 sequence is 17 residues long. The trim removed 9 bases at V and 2 bases at J, leaving 8 bases unmatched. Germline CDR1 reads LNHDA; CDR2 reads SQIVND (reference sequence).

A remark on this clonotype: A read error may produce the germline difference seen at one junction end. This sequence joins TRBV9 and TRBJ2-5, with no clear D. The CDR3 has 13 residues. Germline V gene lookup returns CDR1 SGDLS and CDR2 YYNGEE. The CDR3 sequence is CASSQLSSETQHF. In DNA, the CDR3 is TGTGCCAGCAGCCAACTGTCCTCAGAGACCCAGCACTTC.

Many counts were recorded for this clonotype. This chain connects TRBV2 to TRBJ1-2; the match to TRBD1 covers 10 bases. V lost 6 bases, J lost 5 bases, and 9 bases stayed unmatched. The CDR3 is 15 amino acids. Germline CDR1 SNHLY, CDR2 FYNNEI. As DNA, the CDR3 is TGTGCCAGCAGGTTGACAGGGGGCGCGTATTATGGCTACACCTTC. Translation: CASRLTGGAYYGYTF.

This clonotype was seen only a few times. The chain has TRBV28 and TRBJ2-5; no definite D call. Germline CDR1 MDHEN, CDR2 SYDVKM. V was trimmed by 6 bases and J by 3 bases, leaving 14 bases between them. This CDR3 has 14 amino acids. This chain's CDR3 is CASREWAEKETQYF. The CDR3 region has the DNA TGTGCCAGCAGGGAGTGGGCGGAAAAAGAGACCCAGTACTTC.

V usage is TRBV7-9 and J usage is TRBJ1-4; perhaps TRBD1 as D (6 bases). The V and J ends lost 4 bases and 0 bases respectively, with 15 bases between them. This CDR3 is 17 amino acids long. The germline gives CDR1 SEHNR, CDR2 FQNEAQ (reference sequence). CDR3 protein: CASSSRTAWATNEKLFF. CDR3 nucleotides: TGTGCCAGCAGCTCACGGACAGCTTGGGCAACTAATGAAAAACTGTTTTTT.

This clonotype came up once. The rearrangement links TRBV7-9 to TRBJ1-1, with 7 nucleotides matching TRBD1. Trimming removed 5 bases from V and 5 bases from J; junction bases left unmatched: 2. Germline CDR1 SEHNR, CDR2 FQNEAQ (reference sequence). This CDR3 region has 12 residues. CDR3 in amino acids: CASSTGVTEAFF. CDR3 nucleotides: TGTGCCAGCAGCACAGGGGTAACTGAAGCTTTCTTT.

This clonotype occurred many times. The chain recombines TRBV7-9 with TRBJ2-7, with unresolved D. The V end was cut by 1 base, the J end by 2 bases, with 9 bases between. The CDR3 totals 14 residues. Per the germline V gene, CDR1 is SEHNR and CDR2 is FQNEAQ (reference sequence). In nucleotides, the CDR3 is TGTGCCAGCAGCTTAGACTGGCGTCCCTACGAGCAGTACTTC. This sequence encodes CASSLDWRPYEQYF.

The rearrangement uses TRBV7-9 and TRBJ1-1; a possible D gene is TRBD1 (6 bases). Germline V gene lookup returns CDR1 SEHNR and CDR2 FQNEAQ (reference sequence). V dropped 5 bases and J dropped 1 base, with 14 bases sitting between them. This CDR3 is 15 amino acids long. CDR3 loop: CASSETGHSNTEAFF. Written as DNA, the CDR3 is TGTGCCAGCAGCGAAACGGGACACTCGAACACTGAAGCTTTCTTT.

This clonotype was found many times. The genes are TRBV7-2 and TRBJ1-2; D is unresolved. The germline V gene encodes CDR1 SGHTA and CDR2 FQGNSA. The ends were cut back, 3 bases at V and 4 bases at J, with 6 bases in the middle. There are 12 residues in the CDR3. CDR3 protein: CASSLNSYGYTF. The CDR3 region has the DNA TGTGCCAGCAGCTTGAACAGCTATGGCTACACCTTC.

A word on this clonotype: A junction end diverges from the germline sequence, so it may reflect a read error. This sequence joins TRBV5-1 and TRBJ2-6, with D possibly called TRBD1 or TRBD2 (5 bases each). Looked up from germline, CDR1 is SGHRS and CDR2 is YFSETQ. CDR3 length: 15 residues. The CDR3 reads CTSIPRGLGANVLTF. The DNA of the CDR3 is TGCACCAGCATACCGAGGGGATTGGGGGCCAACGTCCTGACTTTC. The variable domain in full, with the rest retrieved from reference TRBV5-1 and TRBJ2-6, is KAGVTQTPRYLIKTRGQQVTLSCSPISGHRSVSWYQQTPGQGLQFLFEYFSETQRNKGNFPGRFSGRQFSNSRSEMNVSTLELGDSALYLCTSIPRGLGANVLTFGAGSRLTVL.

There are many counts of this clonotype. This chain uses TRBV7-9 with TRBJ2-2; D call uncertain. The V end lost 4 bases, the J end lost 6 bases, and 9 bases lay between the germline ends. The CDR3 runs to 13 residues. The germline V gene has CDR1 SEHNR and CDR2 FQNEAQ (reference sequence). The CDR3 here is CASSSGPPGELFF. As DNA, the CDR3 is TGTGCCAGCAGCTCCGGTCCTCCCGGGGAGCTGTTTTTT.

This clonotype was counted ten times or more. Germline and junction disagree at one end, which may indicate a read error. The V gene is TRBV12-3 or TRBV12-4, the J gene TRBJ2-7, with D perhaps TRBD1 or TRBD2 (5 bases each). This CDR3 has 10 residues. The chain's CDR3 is CASQLRGASF. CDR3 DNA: TGTGCCAGCCAACTCCGAGGGGCTAGCTTC.

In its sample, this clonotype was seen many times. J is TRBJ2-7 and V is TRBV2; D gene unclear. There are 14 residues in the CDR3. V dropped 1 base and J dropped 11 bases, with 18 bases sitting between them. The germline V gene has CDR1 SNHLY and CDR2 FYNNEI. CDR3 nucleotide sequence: TGTGCCAGCAGTGAAGAGATAGTAGGCAGGTTGGAGTACTTC. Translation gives CASSEEIVGRLEYF.

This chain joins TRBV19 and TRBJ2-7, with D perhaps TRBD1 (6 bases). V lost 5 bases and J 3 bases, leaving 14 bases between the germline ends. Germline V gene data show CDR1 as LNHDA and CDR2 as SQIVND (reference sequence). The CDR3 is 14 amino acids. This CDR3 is CASSRRNRDYEQYF. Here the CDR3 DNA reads TGTGCCAGTAGTCGGAGGAACAGGGACTACGAGCAGTACTTC.

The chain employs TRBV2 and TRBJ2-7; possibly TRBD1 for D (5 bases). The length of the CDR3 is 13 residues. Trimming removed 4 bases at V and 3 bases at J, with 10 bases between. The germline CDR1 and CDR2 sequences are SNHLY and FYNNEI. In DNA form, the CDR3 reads TGTGCCAGCAGTGGAGACAGTGGCTACGAGCAGTACTTC. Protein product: CASSGDSGYEQYF.

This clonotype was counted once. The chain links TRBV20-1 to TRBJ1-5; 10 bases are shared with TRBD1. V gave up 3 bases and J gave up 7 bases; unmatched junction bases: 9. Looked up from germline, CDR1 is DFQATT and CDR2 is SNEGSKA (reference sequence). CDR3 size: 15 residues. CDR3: CSASGQGVIGQPQHF. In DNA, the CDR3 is TGCAGTGCTAGTGGACAGGGGGTGATCGGGCAGCCCCAGCATTTT.

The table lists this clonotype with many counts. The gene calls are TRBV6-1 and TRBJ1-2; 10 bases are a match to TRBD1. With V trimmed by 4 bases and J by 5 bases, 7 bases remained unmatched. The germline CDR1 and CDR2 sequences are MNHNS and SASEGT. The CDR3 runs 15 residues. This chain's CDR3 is CASSVGTGALYGYTF. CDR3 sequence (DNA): TGTGCCAGCAGTGTGGGGACAGGGGCCCTGTATGGCTACACCTTC.

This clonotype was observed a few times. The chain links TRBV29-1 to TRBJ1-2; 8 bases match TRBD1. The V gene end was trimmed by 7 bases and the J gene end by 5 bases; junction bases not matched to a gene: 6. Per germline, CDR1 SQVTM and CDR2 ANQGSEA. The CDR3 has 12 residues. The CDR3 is CSAGGARYGYTF. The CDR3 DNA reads TGCAGCGCAGGGGGCGCAAGGTATGGCTACACCTTC.